This TCR beta chain was observed in a study of shared clonotypes between healthy human individuals. Across the whole study: Aged 18 to 49, the donors were a couple of women and a few men. Study-wide results and limits: Relative to memory subsets, naive subsets generally showed larger estimated richness.

The germline V gene has CDR1 MGHDK and CDR2 SYGVNS. The CDR3 is made up of 15 amino acids. V shed 2 bases, J shed 5 bases, and the junction held 7 bases outside the gene matches. A note on this clone: The antigen is not known.

Every subset had its genomic DNA shared out evenly among several immunoSEQ plates. In the original processing: Filtering differed, since immunoSEQ gave only junction sequences and no quality scores. Generated by immunoSEQ multiplex PCR, the TCRdb table keeps only in-frame clones and is missing some. The V and J calls and clone size are taken from that table; D and trimming were inferred from the DNA. The table shows millions of clones, with approximately 95% occurring only once. Naive CD8 cells lacked CD45RO and underwent positive selection for CCR7, leaving out terminally differentiated effector memory CD45RA+ cells.

Sequenced sample: naive CD8+ T cells sorted from blood. The receptor comes from a man younger than 30 in good health. The chain employs TRBV25-1 and TRBJ2-7, with 9 bases identical to TRBD1. DNA of the CDR3: TGTGCCAGCAGTGAACCGGGACAGGGTGTGGACGAGCAGTACTTC. This codes for CASSEPGQGVDEQYF.